The clone carrying this T cell receptor beta chain was counted at least ten times. The antigen is unknown. TCRdb fed the multiplex PCR reads into MiXCR, producing one record per CDR3 protein. The sample contains just over 30,000 distinct CDR3 sequences, roughly three fifths of which appear only once. The data belong to a study of breast tumors, draining lymph nodes, adjacent tissues. The CDR3 contains 15 residues. Germline V gene sequence: CDR1 SGHRS, CDR2 YFSETQ. The V and J ends lost 4 bases and 10 bases respectively, with 21 bases between them. Study-wide results and caveats: Compared with lymph nodes, tumors were less diverse; compared with nontumor tissue, more. That most tumor T cells come from lymph nodes remained unproven.

The sequenced sample was breast tumor tissue. This TCR came from a female donor with breast cancer. Some clones in this sample may be carry-over from other donors' samples. V gene TRBV5-1 combines with J gene TRBJ2-1; D possibly corresponds to TRBD2 (6 bases). CDR3 region: CASSATGVSFEEQFF. The CDR3 DNA sequence: TGCGCCAGCAGCGCGACGGGGGTTTCTTTTGAGGAGCAGTTCTTC.